This T cell receptor beta chain was identified during a study of T cells in Graves' hyperthyroidism and ophthalmopathy. The CDR3 extends over 14 amino acids. Germline assignment: CDR1 MNHNY and CDR2 SVGAGI (reference sequence). Trimming removed 2 bases at V and 4 bases at J, with 11 bases between. Amplified TCR beta CDR3 regions came from RNA transcripts. RT-PCR in the first round (using the HTBI primer set) targeted the TCR CDR3. TCRdb ran MiXCR on the multiplex PCR reads and lists one entry per CDR3 protein. This sample has about 350,000 distinct CDR3 sequences, with around 13% found just once. This clonotype has at least ten counts.

Source material: blood. The chain recombines TRBV6-6 with TRBJ1-1, with D unresolved. The receptor comes from a woman in her twenties or thirties with Graves' hyperthyroidism. In DNA, the CDR3 is TGTGCCAGCAGTTACAATAGCGGACGCACTGAAGCTTTCTTT. Translation: CASSYNSGRTEAFF.